This T cell receptor (beta chain) was identified during a study of T cells in Graves' hyperthyroidism and ophthalmopathy. The CDR3 has 16 residues. J lost 5 bases, V lost 4 bases, and 7 bases had no gene match. Germline CDR1 is KGHDR and CDR2 is SFDVKD. TCR beta CDR3 region amplification was performed from RNA transcripts. The study used the HTBI primer set for a first-round RT-PCR of the TCR CDR3. TCRdb reprocessed the multiplex PCR reads with MiXCR, giving one entry per CDR3 protein. In the table there are around 350,000 distinct CDR3 sequences, about 15% of which are singletons. This TCR was recovered from a woman aged 60-70 years with Graves' ophthalmopathy. The chain joins TRBV24-1 to TRBJ2-5, with TRBD2 matching 12 bases. The specimen sequenced was blood. CDR3 protein: CATSDYGLAGRETQYF. The CDR3 DNA sequence: TGTGCCACCAGTGACTATGGACTAGCGGGAAGGGAGACCCAGTACTTC.